The 22 T cell receptor beta chains below come from one sample, sequenced in a study of cytomegalovirus exposure and HLA in healthy donors. A multiplex PCR was run with 60 Vbeta primers and 13 Jbeta primers. Generated by immunoSEQ multiplex PCR, the TCRdb table keeps only in-frame clones and is missing some. The repertoire holds about 100,000 clones, with 75% to 85% as singletons. The sequenced sample consisted of PBMCs. These receptors were collected from a woman aged 50 to 60 in good health and CMV-seropositive.

The rearrangement uses TRBV6-1 and TRBJ2-5, with D tentatively TRBD1 (6 bases). The V gene lost 5 bases and the J gene lost 2 bases, with 12 bases spanning the gap. CDR3 length equals 14 residues. Germline CDR1 MNHNS, CDR2 SASEGT. In DNA, the CDR3 is TGTGCCAGCAGTCTCGGACAGCTACAAGAGACCCAGTACTTC. Translated, it gives CASSLGQLQETQYF.

The sample holds a few counts of this clone. The rearrangement joins TRBV15 to TRBJ2-7; TRBD2 aligns across 13 bases. This CDR3 comprises 19 residues. V shed 3 bases, J shed 2 bases, and the junction held 13 bases outside the gene matches. Germline lookup yields CDR1 LNHNV and CDR2 YYDKDF (reference sequence). The CDR3 is CATSSPGLAGAPSPYEQYF. The CDR3 DNA follows: TGTGCCACCAGCAGCCCCGGACTAGCGGGAGCCCCATCTCCCTACGAGCAGTACTTC. The whole variable domain, filled in from reference TRBV15 and TRBJ2-7, reads DAMVIQNPRYQVTQFGKPVTLSCSQTLNHNVMYWYQQKSSQAPKLLFHYYDKDFNNEADTPDNFQSRRPNTSFCFLDIRSPGLGDTAMYLCATSSPGLAGAPSPYEQYFGPGTRLTVT.

In this sample, this clone turned up a few times. The V gene is TRBV18, the J gene TRBJ1-1; possibly TRBD1 for D (5 bases). Germline CDR1 is KGHSH and CDR2 is LQKENI. Trimming took 4 bases from V and 1 from J, leaving 10 bases between them. There are 14 residues in the CDR3. CDR3 loop: CASSQGARNTEAFF. The CDR3 nucleotides are TGTGCCAGCTCACAAGGGGCAAGGAACACTGAAGCTTTCTTT.

V and J are TRBV2 and TRBJ2-2; D ambiguous. Looked up from germline, CDR1 is SNHLY and CDR2 is FYNNEI. V lost 7 bases, J lost 4 bases, and 13 bases lay in between. CDR3 size: 14 residues. DNA of the CDR3: TGTGCCAGCACAGTAGATGGAGTCACCGGGGAGCTGTTTTTT. Protein sequence: CASTVDGVTGELFF.

This clone turned up a few times. CDR3 coding DNA: TGTGCCAGCAGGGGTACAGGGGCCTATGGCTACACCTTC. Protein: CASRGTGAYGYTF. J is TRBJ1-2 and V is TRBV6-5; the match to TRBD1 covers 7 bases. This CDR3 spans 13 amino acids. Germline CDR1 MNHEY, CDR2 SVGAGI. The trim removed 6 bases at V and 4 bases at J, leaving 5 bases unmatched.

This rearrangement joins TRBV29-1 to TRBJ1-4, with TRBD1 matching over 7 bases. The germline CDR1 and CDR2 sequences are SQVTM and ANQGSEA. CDR3 length: 14 residues. The ends lost 4 bases at V and 7 bases at J; junction bases unmatched: 9. CDR3 amino acids: CSVGQAGGSEKLFF. Written as DNA, the CDR3 is TGCAGCGTTGGACAGGCAGGGGGGAGTGAAAAACTGTTTTTT.

The V call is TRBV6-5, the J call TRBJ2-1; possibly TRBD2 for D (7 bases). The ends were cut back, 4 bases at V and 4 bases at J, with 14 bases in the middle. Germline V CDR1 and CDR2: MNHEY, SVGAGI. CDR3 size: 15 residues. CDR3 region: CASSSGGGSYNEQFF. CDR3 in DNA: TGTGCCAGCAGTTCTGGCGGGGGCTCATACAATGAGCAGTTCTTC.

This clone was recorded a few times. Here the CDR3 DNA reads TGTGCCAGCAGCTTACAGGGGTACTCTGGAAACACCATATATTTT. As protein: CASSLQGYSGNTIYF. This sequence joins TRBV7-8 and TRBJ1-3; possible D gene TRBD1, 6 bases. CDR1 is SGHVS, CDR2 FQNEAQ, per germline. Trimming removed 2 bases from V and 0 bases from J, with 8 bases in between. The CDR3 runs to 15 residues. The entire variable domain, with the rest obtained from reference TRBV7-8 and TRBJ1-3, is as follows: GAGVSQSPRYKVAKRGQDVALRCDPISGHVSLFWYQQALGQGPEFLTYFQNEAQLDKSGLPSDRFFAERPEGSVSTLKIQRTQQEDSAVYLCASSLQGYSGNTIYFGEGSWLTVV.

The chain has TRBV7-6 and TRBJ1-1; possibly TRBD1 for D (5 bases). The CDR3 length is 12 residues. Trimming took 5 bases from V and 5 from J, leaving 9 bases between them. Germline loops: CDR1 SGHVS, CDR2 FNYEAQ. In DNA form, the CDR3 reads TGTGCCAGCAGCGTGGGGGGGACTGAAGCTTTCTTT. The encoded protein is CASSVGGTEAFF.

The chain uses TRBV7-8 and TRBJ2-7, with D maybe TRBD1 (6 bases). There are 13 residues in the CDR3. Trimming removed 5 bases from V and 1 base from J, with 9 bases in between. Germline V gives CDR1 SGHVS, CDR2 FQNEAQ. The CDR3 sequence: CASSTGQSYEQYF. CDR3 nucleotide sequence: TGTGCCAGCAGCACCGGACAGTCCTACGAGCAGTACTTC. The full variable domain, with the rest looked up from reference TRBV7-8 and TRBJ2-7, is GAGVSQSPRYKVAKRGQDVALRCDPISGHVSLFWYQQALGQGPEFLTYFQNEAQLDKSGLPSDRFFAERPEGSVSTLKIQRTQQEDSAVYLCASSTGQSYEQYFGPGTRLTVT.

The V gene is TRBV5-1, the J gene TRBJ1-1; no reliable D call. Germline CDR1 is SGHRS and CDR2 is YFSETQ. The V gene lost 1 base and the J gene lost 0 bases, with 10 bases spanning the gap. The CDR3 extends over 15 amino acids. The CDR3: CASSLQEPLNTEAFF. The DNA for the CDR3 is TGCGCCAGCAGCTTGCAGGAACCTTTGAACACTGAAGCTTTCTTT.

The chain links TRBV4-1 to TRBJ1-5, with D possibly being TRBD1 (6 bases). Germline V gene lookup returns CDR1 MGHRA and CDR2 YSYEKL. Between the trimmed V and J ends, which lost 1 base and 2 bases, there was a span of 9 bases. CDR3 size: 15 residues. CDR3 region: CASSQGGHGNQPQHF. CDR3 nucleotides: TGCGCCAGCAGCCAAGGGGGGCATGGCAATCAGCCCCAGCATTTT.

CDR3 nucleotides: TGCGCCAGCAGCTTGGCGTATGCGGGGGGGCCAATCAATGAGCAGTTCTTC. This encodes CASSLAYAGGPINEQFF. The V gene is TRBV5-1, the J gene TRBJ2-1; 9 nucleotides line up with TRBD2. This CDR3 is built from 17 residues. Unmatched junction bases numbered 10, after V lost 0 bases and J lost 6 bases. CDR1 SGHRS and CDR2 YFSETQ come from the germline V gene. Full variable domain (remainder filled in from reference TRBV5-1 and TRBJ2-1): KAGVTQTPRYLIKTRGQQVTLSCSPISGHRSVSWYQQTPGQGLQFLFEYFSETQRNKGNFPGRFSGRQFSNSRSEMNVSTLELGDSALYLCASSLAYAGGPINEQFFGPGTRLTVL.

In this sample, this clone turned up once. This rearrangement joins TRBV30 to TRBJ2-1; possible D gene TRBD1, 6 bases. The V end was cut by 2 bases, the J end by 5 bases, with 10 bases between. This CDR3 region has 13 residues. The germline V gene has CDR1 GTSNPN and CDR2 SVGIG (reference sequence). The CDR3, as DNA: TGTGCCTGGAGTACAGGGCAGAACAATGAGCAGTTCTTC. Amino acids: CAWSTGQNNEQFF.

This clone was picked up a small number of times. This chain joins TRBV2 and TRBJ2-5, with D hard to call. This CDR3 has 14 residues. Germline loops: CDR1 SNHLY, CDR2 FYNNEI. Deletions cut 2 bases from V and 1 base from J, with 8 bases between. The CDR3 sequence: CASSEMYSQETQYF. DNA for the CDR3: TGTGCCAGCAGTGAAATGTACAGCCAAGAGACCCAGTACTTC.

This clone was seen only a few times. The CDR3 loop reads CASSQPYENSKYF. CDR3 nucleotide sequence: TGCGCCAGCAGCCAACCTTACGAAAACTCAAAGTACTTC. The chain recombines TRBV4-1 with TRBJ2-4, with D hard to call. The length of the CDR3 is 13 residues. Trimming removed 2 bases from V and 14 bases from J, with 16 bases in between. Germline assignment: CDR1 MGHRA and CDR2 YSYEKL.

This chain links TRBV20-1 with TRBJ2-1; D unclear. V lost 0 bases and J 8 bases, leaving 5 bases between the germline ends. This CDR3 has 11 residues. CDR1 and CDR2 from the germline V gene are DFQATT and SNEGSKA (reference sequence). CDR3 DNA: TGCAGTGCTAGAGATCTCGATGAGCAGTTCTTC. This codes for CSARDLDEQFF.

J is TRBJ1-2 and V is TRBV19; D might be TRBD1 (6 bases). Germline CDR1 LNHDA, CDR2 SQIVND (reference sequence). Deletions cut 1 base from V and 7 bases from J, with 19 bases between. The CDR3 is 16 residues long. CDR3 region: CASSIGQGSARGGYTF. The CDR3 DNA is TGTGCCAGTAGTATAGGGCAGGGGAGCGCGCGAGGTGGCTACACCTTC.

The rearrangement joins TRBV25-1 to TRBJ1-2; D gene ambiguous. Germline CDR1 reads MGHDK; CDR2 reads SYGVNS. This CDR3 region has 14 residues. V lost 3 bases, J lost 7 bases, and 15 bases lay in between. The CDR3 region is CASSEPGRMGGYTF. For the CDR3, the DNA is TGTGCCAGCAGTGAGCCGGGAAGAATGGGTGGCTACACCTTC.

The chain joins TRBV29-1 to TRBJ1-1, with D maybe TRBD1 (5 bases). Germline V gives CDR1 SQVTM, CDR2 ANQGSEA. The CDR3 spans 11 residues. V lost 2 bases and J lost 6, with 7 bases in between. The CDR3, as DNA: TGCAGCGTTGAAAGGGGTCCTGAAGCTTTCTTT. As protein: CSVERGPEAFF.

The chain links TRBV13 to TRBJ2-3; D is possibly TRBD1 (6 bases). V was cut by 0 bases and J by 0 bases, with 7 bases left in between. Germline V gene data show CDR1 as PRHDT and CDR2 as FYEKMQ (reference sequence). This CDR3 is 15 amino acids long. The CDR3 region has the DNA TGTGCCAGCAGCTTAGGCGGGACAAGCACAGATACGCAGTATTTT. This codes for CASSLGGTSTDTQYF.

This chain connects TRBV2 to TRBJ2-3, with D possibly being TRBD2 (6 bases). The CDR3 consists of 13 residues. V was cut by 6 bases and J by 5 bases, with 12 bases left in between. From germline, CDR1 is SNHLY and CDR2 FYNNEI. CDR3 sequence reads: CASSLGLRDTQYF. The CDR3 coding sequence is TGTGCCAGCAGCCTCGGACTACGAGATACGCAGTATTTT.